Detailed here is one TCR beta chain. Using immunoSEQ multiplex PCR, the repertoire was profiled, and TCRdb retains in-frame clones only, with some absent. The sample holds 230,000 or so clones, roughly 90% seen once. The sample originates from a study of blood T cell repertoires in COVID-19. The ends were cut back, 0 bases at V and 8 bases at J, with 9 bases in the middle. CDR1 SGDLS and CDR2 YYNGEE come from the germline V gene. The CDR3 loop spans 13 amino acids. Participants reported their clinical history, and cohort assignment relied on those reports. Cohort 3 donors counted as recovered after two negative PCRs, clearance, or resolved symptoms.

This TCR came from a woman aged 30 to 39 who had recovered from COVID-19. The V gene is TRBV9, the J gene TRBJ1-3, with D possibly TRBD1 on 5 matching bases. Specimen: PBMCs or T cells enriched from blood (not recorded which). The CDR3 nucleotides read TGTGCCAGCAGCGTAGGCAGGGTAGACACCATATATTTT. It translates to CASSVGRVDTIYF.